This TCR beta chain stems from a study of blood T cell repertoires in COVID-19. CDR1 is GTSNPN, CDR2 SVGIG, per germline (reference sequence). This CDR3 has 14 amino acids. Trimming cost V 4 bases and J 10 bases; bases outside gene matches: 13. Clones were sequenced by immunoSEQ multiplex PCR, and TCRdb holds only the in-frame ones, with some missing. The sample shows 73,000 or so clones, more than 60% of them seen only once. The chain links TRBV30 to TRBJ2-1, with 7 bases that match TRBD2. Sequencing was done on a sample of peripheral blood. The TCR comes from a man aged 55 to 70 with acute or convalescent COVID-19. CDR3 sequence reads: CAWTTGEGAGEQFF. DNA for the CDR3: TGTGCCTGGACTACCGGGGAGGGAGCGGGGGAGCAGTTCTTC.